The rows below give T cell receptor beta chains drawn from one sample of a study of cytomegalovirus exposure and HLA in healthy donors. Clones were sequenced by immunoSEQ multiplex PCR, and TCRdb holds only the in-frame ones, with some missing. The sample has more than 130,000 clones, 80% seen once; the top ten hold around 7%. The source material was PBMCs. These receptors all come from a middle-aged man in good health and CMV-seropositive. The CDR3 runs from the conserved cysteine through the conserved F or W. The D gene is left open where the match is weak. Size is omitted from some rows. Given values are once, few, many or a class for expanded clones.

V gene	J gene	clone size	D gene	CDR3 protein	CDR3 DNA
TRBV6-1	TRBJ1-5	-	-	CASSEALGGAGNQPQHF	TGTGCCAGCAGTGAAGCGCTAGGGGGGGCTGGCAATCAGCCCCAGCATTTT
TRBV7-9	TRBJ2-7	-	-	CASSAYGTNYEQYF	TGTGCCAGCAGCGCCTACGGGACAAACTACGAGCAGTACTTC
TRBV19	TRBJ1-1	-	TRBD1	CASSPRGVNTEAFF	TGTGCCAGTAGTCCCAGGGGGGTTAACACTGAAGCTTTCTTT
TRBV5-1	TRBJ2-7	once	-	CASRIGQGKSYEQYF	TGCGCCAGCAGAATAGGGCAGGGGAAATCCTACGAGCAGTACTTC
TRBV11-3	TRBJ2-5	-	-	CASSLRTEETQYF	TGTGCCAGCAGCTTACGGACAGAAGAGACCCAGTACTTC
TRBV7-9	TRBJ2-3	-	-	CASSPPGDTQYF	TGTGCCAGCAGCCCACCAGGGGATACGCAGTATTTT
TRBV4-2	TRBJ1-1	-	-	CASSQGGYTEAFF	TGTGCCAGCAGCCAAGGCGGGTACACTGAAGCTTTCTTT
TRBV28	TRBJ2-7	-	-	CASRREYYEQYF	TGTGCCAGCAGGCGGGAATACTACGAGCAGTACTTC
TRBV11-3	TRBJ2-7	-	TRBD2	CASNSPPAGIYEQYF	TGTGCCAGCAACTCCCCCCCAGCGGGAATCTACGAGCAGTACTTC
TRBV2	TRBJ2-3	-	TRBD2	CASSWARGGTDTQYF	TGTGCCAGCAGTTGGGCGCGGGGGGGCACAGATACGCAGTATTTT
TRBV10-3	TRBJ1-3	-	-	CAISEPQGSGNTIYF	TGTGCCATCAGTGAACCCCAGGGAAGTGGAAACACCATATATTTT
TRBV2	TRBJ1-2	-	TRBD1	CASSQGAIYGYTF	TGTGCCAGCAGCCAGGGGGCCATCTATGGCTACACCTTC
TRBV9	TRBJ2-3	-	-	CASSVGTGRGVGSTDTQYF	TGTGCCAGCAGCGTAGGAACAGGCCGAGGAGTGGGTAGCACAGATACGCAGTATTTT
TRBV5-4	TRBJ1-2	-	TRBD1	CASSLSGQRSYGYTF	TGTGCCAGCAGCCTTTCGGGACAGCGATCTTATGGCTACACCTTC
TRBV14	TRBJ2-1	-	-	CASSRWEGVGNEQFF	TGTGCCAGCAGCCGCTGGGAGGGGGTAGGCAATGAGCAGTTCTTC
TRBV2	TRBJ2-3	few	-	CASSEVLGLEYSTDTQYF	TGTGCCAGCAGTGAAGTTCTCGGACTCGAATATAGCACAGATACGCAGTATTTT
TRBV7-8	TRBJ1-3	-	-	CASSLGGLNTIYF	TGTGCCAGCAGCTTAGGCGGGCTAAACACCATATATTTT
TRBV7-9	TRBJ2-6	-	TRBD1	CASSLATWGQTLGANVLTF	TGTGCCAGCAGCTTAGCGACCTGGGGACAGACTTTAGGGGCCAACGTCCTGACTTTC
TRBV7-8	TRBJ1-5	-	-	CASSPITFRGSGNQPQHF	TGTGCCAGCAGCCCGATCACATTCAGGGGAAGTGGCAATCAGCCCCAGCATTTT
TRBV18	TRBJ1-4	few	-	CASSPRGATNEKLFF	TGTGCCAGCTCACCACGCGGGGCAACTAATGAAAAACTGTTTTTT
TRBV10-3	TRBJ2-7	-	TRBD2	CAISESRGGSGGGYEQYF	TGTGCCATCAGTGAGTCGAGAGGCGGTAGCGGGGGCGGATACGAGCAGTACTTC
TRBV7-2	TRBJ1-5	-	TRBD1	CASSLRQGGSPQHF	TGTGCCAGCAGCTTGAGACAGGGGGGATCCCCCCAGCATTTT
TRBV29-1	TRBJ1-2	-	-	CSVVLYLQSNYGYTF	TGCAGCGTTGTATTGTACTTACAGTCTAACTATGGCTACACCTTC
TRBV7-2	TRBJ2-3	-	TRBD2	CASGAGGAIDTQYF	TGTGCCAGCGGAGCCGGGGGGGCCATAGATACGCAGTATTTT
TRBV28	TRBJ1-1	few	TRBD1	CASSFYRGPGNTEAFF	TGTGCCAGCAGTTTCTACAGGGGGCCCGGGAACACTGAAGCTTTCTTT
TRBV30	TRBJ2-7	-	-	CAWSVYGVIDEQYF	TGTGCCTGGAGTGTGTACGGGGTAATTGACGAGCAGTACTTC
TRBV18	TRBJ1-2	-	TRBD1	CASSPPGQVNYGYTF	TGTGCCAGCTCACCACCGGGACAGGTTAACTATGGCTACACCTTC
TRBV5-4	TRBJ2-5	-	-	CASSAPLRGGRETQYF	TGTGCCAGCAGCGCCCCCCTGAGGGGAGGTCGAGAGACCCAGTACTTC
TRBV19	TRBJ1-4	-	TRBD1	CASSLRWTGGEKLFF	TGTGCCAGCTCCCTCCGTTGGACAGGGGGTGAAAAACTGTTTTTT
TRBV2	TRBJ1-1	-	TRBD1	CASLTGGKFGTEAFF	TGTGCCAGCTTGACAGGGGGTAAGTTCGGGACTGAAGCTTTCTTT
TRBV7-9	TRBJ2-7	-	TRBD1	CSSSLGDSYEQYF	TGTTCCAGCAGCTTAGGGGACAGCTACGAGCAGTACTTC
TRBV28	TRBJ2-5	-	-	CASSFRGTSGTQYF	TGTGCCAGCAGTTTCCGTGGGACATCGGGGACCCAGTACTTC
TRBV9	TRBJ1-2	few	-	CASSVEGYGYTF	TGTGCCAGCAGCGTAGAGGGGTATGGCTACACCTTC
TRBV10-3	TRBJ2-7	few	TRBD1	CAISESTRTGGYEQYF	TGTGCCATCAGTGAGTCGACGAGGACAGGGGGCTACGAGCAGTACTTC
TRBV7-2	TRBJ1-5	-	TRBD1	CASSLETGRPQHF	TGTGCCAGCAGCTTAGAGACAGGGAGGCCCCAGCATTTT
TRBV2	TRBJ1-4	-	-	CASQRGMREKLFF	TGTGCCAGCCAGCGAGGGATGCGTGAAAAACTGTTTTTT
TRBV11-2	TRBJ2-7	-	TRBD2	CASHHGGRAGRNEQYF	TGTGCCAGCCATCATGGCGGGAGGGCCGGGAGGAACGAGCAGTACTTC
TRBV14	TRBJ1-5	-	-	CASSQRQQNSNQPQHF	TGTGCCAGCAGCCAGCGTCAACAGAATAGCAATCAGCCCCAGCATTTT
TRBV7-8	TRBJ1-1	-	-	CASSLAGRRVSATEAFF	TGTGCCAGCAGCTTAGCGGGGCGCAGGGTGTCAGCCACTGAAGCTTTCTTT
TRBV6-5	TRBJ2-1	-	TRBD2	CASRGGGAYNEQFF	TGTGCCAGCCGAGGCGGGGGAGCCTACAATGAGCAGTTCTTC